This note documents a single T cell receptor beta chain sequence. The sample is drawn from a study of blood T cell repertoires in COVID-19. Per germline, CDR1 MDHEN and CDR2 SYDVKM. This CDR3 has 19 amino acids. V shed 1 base, J shed 1 base, and the junction held 12 bases outside the gene matches. Generated by immunoSEQ multiplex PCR, the TCRdb table keeps only in-frame clones and is missing some. The data contain 150,000 to 200,000 clones, roughly 80% of them singletons. The sample taken for sequencing was PBMCs or T cells enriched from blood (not recorded which). This receptor was identified in a woman aged 45-60 years who had recovered from COVID-19. V gene TRBV28 combines with J gene TRBJ2-5; 10 nucleotides line up with TRBD2. The CDR3 reads CASSLFLGASGGIQETQYF. Here the CDR3 DNA reads TGTGCCAGCAGTTTATTCCTCGGGGCTAGCGGGGGAATCCAAGAGACCCAGTACTTC.